This entry is about one T cell receptor beta chain. It has no known antigen specificity. No base qualities exist here, and no much larger clone lies one base off it. The data derive from a study of regulatory T cells in long-lasting Graves disease (TCRdb year 2021). With respect to the entire study: Antithyroid drugs had been taken for less than 3 months by newly diagnosed Graves' disease patients. The study was registered as a clinical trial and conducted in China. Patients with persistent Graves' disease were compared with patients with newly diagnosed Graves' disease using TCR sequencing and RNA sequencing of peripheral blood. A total of roughly 35 samples were covered by TCR sequencing, comprising 13 persistent and some 20 newly diagnosed Graves' disease patients. The investigation overall reported the following: As a limitation, the authors acknowledged that the small sample size may reduce accuracy. Sequencing and analysis were restricted to the TCR beta chain. Only peripheral blood was studied, because thyroid tissue, the primary lesion, was inaccessible. Persistent Graves' disease patients showed lower TCR Shannon entropy and fewer highly expanded clones than newly diagnosed patients, suggesting clonal expansion. More public clonotypes were shared among persistent patients (2,741) than among newly diagnosed patients (roughly 1,000). TRBV28, TRBJ1-2 and TRBJ2-5 were preferentially used in persistent disease, while TRBV20-1 and TRBJ2-1 were favored in newly diagnosed disease.

The cysteine opens and the phenylalanine closes a CDR3 of 17 amino acids. The sequence is cut down to CDR3 DNA, 51 bases in frame from base 1. CDR1 and CDR2 were assigned from the germline V gene as SGHTA and FQGNSA. Germline trimming: 1 base from V, 1 base from J; junction bases outside gene matches: 9. This sample's time point label indicates: newly diagnosed GD, antithyroid drugs for less than 3 months. For both TCR sequencing and RNA sequencing, RNA was extracted from PBMCs in TRIzol. Graves' disease was diagnosed according to American Thyroid Association guidelines. Patients for the study were recruited at an endocrinology department in Xi'an, China. From each patient, 7.5 to 10 milliliters of peripheral blood was collected into an EDTA anticoagulant tube. Ficoll Paque Plus density gradient separation was used to isolate PBMCs, and no additional T cell sorting was done. An Agilent 2100 Bioanalyzer and agarose gel were used to check RNA quality, and a NanoDrop 2000 was used to measure RNA concentration.

Library generation was performed with multiplex PCR. Sequencing used an Illumina HiSeq 4000. CDR3 regions were amplified by Arm-PCR with iRepertoire HTBI primers to construct TCR beta libraries. PCR products were gel purified before sequencing. The paper's data handling went like this. Gene usage analysis of CDR3 amino acid clonotypes used the 55 to 65 TRBV and 14 to 15 TRBJ segments found across samples. COPE and FqMerger were used to merge the filtered high-quality paired reads into contigs. BLAST was used to align contigs to IMGT TRBV, TRBD and TRBJ reference genes, with CDR3 defined following IMGT. Clonotypes above 0.1% frequency were classified as highly expanded clones. Shannon entropy served as the measure of repertoire diversity, while the Gini coefficient captured V-J evenness. Public clonotypes were defined as clonotypes shared by more than one individual. The public reads were quality trimmed at Q25 with fastp and then assembled into clones with MiXCR by TCRdb, keeping productive beta chains. Here each entry gathers all rows of one CDR3 protein and keeps the most common genes and DNA. The V and J calls here are based on TCRdb, not the publication. The sample records about 240,000 distinct CDR3 sequences, just over 20% of which are singletons. Together, the top ten hold over 11% of the sample.

This sequence originates from a female donor with Graves disease. The chain employs TRBV7-2 and TRBJ2-5; the junction holds 7 bases that match TRBD2. The sample in question was peripheral blood mononuclear cells (PBMCs), obtained at new diagnosis, from a patient treated with antithyroid drugs. The DNA sequence is given as TGTGCCAGCAGCTTAGGATTAGGCGCTAGCGGCCAAGAGACCCAGTACTTC. This yields the protein CASSLGLGASGQETQYF.